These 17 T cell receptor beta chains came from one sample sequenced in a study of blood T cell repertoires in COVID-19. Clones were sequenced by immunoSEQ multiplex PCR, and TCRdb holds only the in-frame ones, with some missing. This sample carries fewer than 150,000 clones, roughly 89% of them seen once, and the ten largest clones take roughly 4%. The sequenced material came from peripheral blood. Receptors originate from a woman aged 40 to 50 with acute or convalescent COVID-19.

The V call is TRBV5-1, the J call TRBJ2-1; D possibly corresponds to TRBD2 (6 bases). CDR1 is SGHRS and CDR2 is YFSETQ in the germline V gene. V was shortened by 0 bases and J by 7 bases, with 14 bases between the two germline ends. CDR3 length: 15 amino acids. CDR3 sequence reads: CASSLAGGVGNEQFF. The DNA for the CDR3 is TGCGCCAGCAGCTTGGCCGGAGGGGTAGGGAATGAGCAGTTCTTC. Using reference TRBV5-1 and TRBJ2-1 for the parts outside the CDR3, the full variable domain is KAGVTQTPRYLIKTRGQQVTLSCSPISGHRSVSWYQQTPGQGLQFLFEYFSETQRNKGNFPGRFSGRQFSNSRSEMNVSTLELGDSALYLCASSLAGGVGNEQFFGPGTRLTVL.

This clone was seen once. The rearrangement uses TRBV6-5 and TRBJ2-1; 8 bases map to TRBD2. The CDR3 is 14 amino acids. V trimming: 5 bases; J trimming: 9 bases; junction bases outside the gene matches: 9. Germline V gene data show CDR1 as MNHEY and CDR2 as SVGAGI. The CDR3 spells CASSPGTRVSEQFF. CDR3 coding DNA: TGTGCCAGCAGTCCCGGGACTAGAGTGAGTGAGCAGTTCTTC.

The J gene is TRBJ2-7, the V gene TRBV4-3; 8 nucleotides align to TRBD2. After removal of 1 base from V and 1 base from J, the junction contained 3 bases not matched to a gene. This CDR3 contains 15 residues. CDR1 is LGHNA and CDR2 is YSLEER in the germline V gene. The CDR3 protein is CASSQGLALSYEQYF. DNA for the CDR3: TGCGCCAGCAGCCAAGGACTAGCGCTTTCCTACGAGCAGTACTTC.

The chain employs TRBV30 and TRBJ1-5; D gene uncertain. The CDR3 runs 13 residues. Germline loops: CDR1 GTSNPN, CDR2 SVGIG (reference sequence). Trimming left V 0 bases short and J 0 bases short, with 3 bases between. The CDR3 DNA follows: TGTGCCTGGAGTGTTTATAGCAATCAGCCCCAGCATTTT. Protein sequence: CAWSVYSNQPQHF.

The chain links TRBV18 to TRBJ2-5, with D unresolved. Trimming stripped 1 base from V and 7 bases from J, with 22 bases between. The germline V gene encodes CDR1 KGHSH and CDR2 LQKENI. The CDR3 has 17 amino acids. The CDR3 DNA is TGTGCCAGCTCACCACAGGAACTCCCGAGCGTAAAGGTGACCCAGTACTTC. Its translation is CASSPQELPSVKVTQYF.

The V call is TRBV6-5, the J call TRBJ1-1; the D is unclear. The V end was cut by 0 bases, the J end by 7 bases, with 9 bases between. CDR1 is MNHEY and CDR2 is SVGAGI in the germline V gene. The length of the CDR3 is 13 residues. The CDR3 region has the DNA TGTGCCAGCAGTTACTCGAGGAAGATTGAAGCTTTCTTT. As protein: CASSYSRKIEAFF.

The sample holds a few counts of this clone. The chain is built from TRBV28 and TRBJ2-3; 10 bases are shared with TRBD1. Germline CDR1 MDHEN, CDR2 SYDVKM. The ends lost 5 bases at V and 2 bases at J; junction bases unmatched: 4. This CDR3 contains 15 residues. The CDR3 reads CASSPGTGDTDTQYF. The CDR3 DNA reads TGTGCCAGCAGTCCCGGGACAGGGGACACAGATACGCAGTATTTT.

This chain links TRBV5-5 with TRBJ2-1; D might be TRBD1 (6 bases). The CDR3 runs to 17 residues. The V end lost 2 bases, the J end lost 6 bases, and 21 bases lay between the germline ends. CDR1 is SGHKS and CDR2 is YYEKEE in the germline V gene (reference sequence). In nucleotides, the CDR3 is TGTGCCAGCAGCTTTTATGAGGGGACAACCCCCGGCAATGAGCAGTTCTTC. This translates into CASSFYEGTTPGNEQFF.

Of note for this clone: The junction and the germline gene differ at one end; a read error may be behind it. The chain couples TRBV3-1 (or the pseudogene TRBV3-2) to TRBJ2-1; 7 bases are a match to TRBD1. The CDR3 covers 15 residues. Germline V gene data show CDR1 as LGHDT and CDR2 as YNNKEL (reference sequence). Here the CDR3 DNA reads TGTGCCGGCAGCCAGAATCAGGGGGTATACAATGAGCAGTTCTTC. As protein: CAGSQNQGVYNEQFF.

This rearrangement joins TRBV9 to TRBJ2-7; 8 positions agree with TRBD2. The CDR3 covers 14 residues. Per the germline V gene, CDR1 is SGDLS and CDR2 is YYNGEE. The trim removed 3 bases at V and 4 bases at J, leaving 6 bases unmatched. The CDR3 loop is CASSGTSGVYEQYF. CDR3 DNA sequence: TGTGCCAGCAGCGGTACTAGCGGTGTTTACGAGCAGTACTTC.

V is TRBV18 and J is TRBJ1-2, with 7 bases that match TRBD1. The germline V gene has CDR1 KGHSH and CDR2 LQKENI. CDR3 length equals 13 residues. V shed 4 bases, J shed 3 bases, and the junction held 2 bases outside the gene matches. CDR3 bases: TGTGCCAGCTCACGGGACAGTTACTATGGCTACACCTTC. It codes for CASSRDSYYGYTF.

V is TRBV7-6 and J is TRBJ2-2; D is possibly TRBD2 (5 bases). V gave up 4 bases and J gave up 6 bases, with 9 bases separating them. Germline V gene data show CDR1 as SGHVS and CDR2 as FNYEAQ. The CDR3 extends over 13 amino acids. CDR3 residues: CASSWERAGELFF. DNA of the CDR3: TGTGCCAGCAGCTGGGAGAGGGCCGGGGAGCTGTTTTTT.

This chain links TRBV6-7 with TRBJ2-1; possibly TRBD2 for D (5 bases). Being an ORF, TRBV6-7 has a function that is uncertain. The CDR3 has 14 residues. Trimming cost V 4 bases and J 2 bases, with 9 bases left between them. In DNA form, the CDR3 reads TGTGCCAGCAGTTCTAGGACTGCCTACAATGAGCAGTTCTTC. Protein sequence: CASSSRTAYNEQFF.

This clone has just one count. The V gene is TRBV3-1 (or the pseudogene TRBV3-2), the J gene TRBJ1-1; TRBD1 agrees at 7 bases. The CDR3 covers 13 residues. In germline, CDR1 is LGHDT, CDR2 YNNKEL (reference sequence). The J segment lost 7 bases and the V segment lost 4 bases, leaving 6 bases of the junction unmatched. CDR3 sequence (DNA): TGTGCCAGCAGCCTGGACAGGTCGATTGAAGCTTTCTTT. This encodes CASSLDRSIEAFF.

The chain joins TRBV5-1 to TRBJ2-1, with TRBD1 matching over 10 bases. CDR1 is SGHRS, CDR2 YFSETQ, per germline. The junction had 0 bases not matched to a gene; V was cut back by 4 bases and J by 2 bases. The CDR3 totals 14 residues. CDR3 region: CASSGQGAYNEQFF. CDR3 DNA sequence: TGCGCCAGCAGCGGACAGGGGGCCTACAATGAGCAGTTCTTC. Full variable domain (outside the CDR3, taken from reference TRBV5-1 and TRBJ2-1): KAGVTQTPRYLIKTRGQQVTLSCSPISGHRSVSWYQQTPGQGLQFLFEYFSETQRNKGNFPGRFSGRQFSNSRSEMNVSTLELGDSALYLCASSGQGAYNEQFFGPGTRLTVL.

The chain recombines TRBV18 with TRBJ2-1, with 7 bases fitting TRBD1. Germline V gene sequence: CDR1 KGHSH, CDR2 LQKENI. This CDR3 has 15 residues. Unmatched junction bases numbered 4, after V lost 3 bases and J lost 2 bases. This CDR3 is CASSPTQGAYNEQFF. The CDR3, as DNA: TGTGCCAGCTCACCGACCCAGGGGGCCTACAATGAGCAGTTCTTC.

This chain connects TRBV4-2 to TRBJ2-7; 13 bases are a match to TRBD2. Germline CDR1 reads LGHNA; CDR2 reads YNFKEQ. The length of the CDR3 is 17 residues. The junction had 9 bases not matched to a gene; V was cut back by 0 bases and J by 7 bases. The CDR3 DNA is TGTGCCAGCAGCCAAGATCCAAGGACTAGCGGGAGCGAAGAGCAGTACTTC. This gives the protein CASSQDPRTSGSEEQYF.